This T cell receptor (beta chain) was captured by sequencing in a study of T cells in women clearing cervical HPV infection. About the study: Cases: HPV16-related CIN3 or worse on histology, a couple of invasive cancers. Controls gave blood once infection was undetectable; cases at lesion identification.

Clones were read by immunoSEQ multiplex PCR, and TCRdb kept only the in-frame ones, dropping some. The sample holds some 23,000 clones. A note on this clone: The antigen is not known. The CDR3 extends 3 residues past the end of the read, so its final part is completed from the germline J gene.

Broader study findings: CIN3+ cases had significantly higher TCR repertoire richness than controls, but evenness did not differ.

Dot-blot hybridization genotyped cervical HPV amplified with MY09/MY11 PCR. Germline V CDR1 and CDR2: LNHDA, SQIVND (reference sequence). The CDR3 runs to 17 residues. The J gene is TRBJ1-4, the V gene TRBV19, with a possible D match to TRBD1 (5 bases). The clonotype originates from a woman aged 18 to 69 with a cervical HPV16 infection that either progressed to CIN3+ or cleared (not recorded which). The specimen was blood buffy coat. CDR3 bases read: TGTGCCAGTGGCTTCAGGGCACGAAGTCGCCAGGAGTCACCA. This codes for CASGFRARSRQESP. The complete CDR3 reads CASGFRARSRQESPLFF.